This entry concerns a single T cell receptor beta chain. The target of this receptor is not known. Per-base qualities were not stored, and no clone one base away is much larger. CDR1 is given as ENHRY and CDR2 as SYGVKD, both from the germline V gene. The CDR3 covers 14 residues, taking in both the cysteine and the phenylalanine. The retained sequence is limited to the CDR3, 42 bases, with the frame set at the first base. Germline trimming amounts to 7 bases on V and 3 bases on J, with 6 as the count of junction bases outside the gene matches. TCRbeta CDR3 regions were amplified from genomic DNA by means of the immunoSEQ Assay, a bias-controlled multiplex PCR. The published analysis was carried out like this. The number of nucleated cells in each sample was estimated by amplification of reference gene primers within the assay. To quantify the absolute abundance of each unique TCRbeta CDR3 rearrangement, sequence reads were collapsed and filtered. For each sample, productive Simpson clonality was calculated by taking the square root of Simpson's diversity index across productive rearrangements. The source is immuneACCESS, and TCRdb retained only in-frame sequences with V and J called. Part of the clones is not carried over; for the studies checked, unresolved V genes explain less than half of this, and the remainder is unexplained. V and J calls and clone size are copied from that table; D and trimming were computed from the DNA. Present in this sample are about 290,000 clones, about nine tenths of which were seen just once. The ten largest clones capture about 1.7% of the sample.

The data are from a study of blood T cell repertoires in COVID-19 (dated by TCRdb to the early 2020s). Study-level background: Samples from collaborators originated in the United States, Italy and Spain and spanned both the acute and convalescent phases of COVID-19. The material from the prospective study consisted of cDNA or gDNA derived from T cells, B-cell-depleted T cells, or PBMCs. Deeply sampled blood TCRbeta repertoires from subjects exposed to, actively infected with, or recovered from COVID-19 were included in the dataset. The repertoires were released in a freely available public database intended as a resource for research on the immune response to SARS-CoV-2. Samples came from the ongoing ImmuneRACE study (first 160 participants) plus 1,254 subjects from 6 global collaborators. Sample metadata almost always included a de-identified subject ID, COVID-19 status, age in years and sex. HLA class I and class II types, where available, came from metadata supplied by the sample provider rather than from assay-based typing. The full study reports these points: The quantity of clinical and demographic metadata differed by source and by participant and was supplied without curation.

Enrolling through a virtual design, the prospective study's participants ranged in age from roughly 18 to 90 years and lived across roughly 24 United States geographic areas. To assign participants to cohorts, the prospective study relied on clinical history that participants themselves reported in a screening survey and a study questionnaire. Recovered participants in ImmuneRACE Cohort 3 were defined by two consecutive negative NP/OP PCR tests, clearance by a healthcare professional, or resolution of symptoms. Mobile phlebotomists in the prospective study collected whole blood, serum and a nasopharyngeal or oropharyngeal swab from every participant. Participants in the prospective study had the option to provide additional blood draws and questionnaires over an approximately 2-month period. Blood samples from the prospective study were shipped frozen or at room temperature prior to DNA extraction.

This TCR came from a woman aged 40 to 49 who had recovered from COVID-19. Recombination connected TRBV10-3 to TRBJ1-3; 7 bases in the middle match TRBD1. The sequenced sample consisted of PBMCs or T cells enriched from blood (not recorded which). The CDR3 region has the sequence CAITQGEDGNTIYF. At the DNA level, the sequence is TGTGCCATCACCCAGGGGGAAGATGGAAACACCATATATTTT.